Listed here is a single T cell receptor (beta chain). Its target is unknown. This sample stems from a study of cytomegalovirus exposure and HLA in healthy donors. Points from the study as a whole: A list of approximately 150 TCR beta chains associated with cytomegalovirus was given. Rare TCR sequences predominated, though certain public TCRs were found in many donors.

Repertoires were generated with immunoSEQ multiplex PCR, while TCRdb's copy carries only in-frame clones and drops some. The sample includes some 130,000 clones, just under 85% seen only once; the top ten take under 1.5%. The germline gives CDR1 SGHAT, CDR2 FQDESV (reference sequence). CDR3 length: 17 residues. The ends were cut back, 3 bases at V and 0 bases at J, with 15 bases in the middle. The receptor's source is a woman aged 30 to 39 in good health and CMV-seronegative. The sequencing input was PBMCs. The V call is TRBV11-1, the J call TRBJ2-4, with D possibly matching TRBD2 (5 bases). The DNA of the CDR3 is TGTGCCAGCAGCTTGACCCGGGCGGGTCTAGCCAAAAACATTCAGTACTTC. Protein sequence: CASSLTRAGLAKNIQYF.